A selection of T cell receptor beta chains follows, all from one sample in a study of cytomegalovirus exposure and HLA in healthy donors. Sequenced by immunoSEQ multiplex PCR; TCRdb stores in-frame clones only, minus some. The repertoire holds roughly 120,000 clones, with roughly three quarters as singletons. The sequencing input was PBMCs. These receptors were collected from a man in his late teens or twenties in good health and CMV-seronegative. The CDR3 runs from the conserved cysteine through the conserved F or W. The order of the fields is CDR3 DNA, CDR3 protein, V gene, clone size, D gene, J gene. D genes are given only for firm matches. Some rows mark clone size as missing; the rest say once, few, many or name a class of expanded clone.

CDR3 DNA: TGTGCCTGGAGTGCCGACAGGGACGAGCAGCTCTTC
CDR3 protein: CAWSADRDEQLF
V gene: TRBV30
clone size: -
D gene: TRBD1
J gene: TRBJ2-1

CDR3 DNA: TGTGCCACCACAAAGGTTGGGAGGGGTAGCACAGATACGCAGTATTTT
CDR3 protein: CATTKVGRGSTDTQYF
V gene: TRBV19
clone size: -
D gene: TRBD2
J gene: TRBJ2-3

CDR3 DNA: TGCGCCAGCAGCTACGGACAGGTCTTAGGTTCTGGGGCCAACGTCCTGACTTTC
CDR3 protein: CASSYGQVLGSGANVLTF
V gene: TRBV5-1
clone size: -
D gene: TRBD1
J gene: TRBJ2-6

CDR3 DNA: TGTGCCAGCAGCGTAATGGACAGTCCTGAAAAACTGTTTTTT
CDR3 protein: CASSVMDSPEKLFF
V gene: TRBV9
clone size: few
D gene: -
J gene: TRBJ1-4

CDR3 DNA: TGTGCCAGCAGTGAACAGGGTATTAGCTACGAGCAGTACTTC
CDR3 protein: CASSEQGISYEQYF
V gene: TRBV2
clone size: -
D gene: -
J gene: TRBJ2-7

CDR3 DNA: TGTGCCAGCACTCCGGGACTAGCGGGATGTGAGCAGTACTTC
CDR3 protein: CASTPGLAGCEQYF
V gene: TRBV6-6
clone size: -
D gene: TRBD2
J gene: TRBJ2-7

CDR3 DNA: TGTGCCAGCATCCCCGGGTCAGCAGACAGGGCTGACGAGCAGTACTTC
CDR3 protein: CASIPGSADRADEQYF
V gene: TRBV28
clone size: -
D gene: TRBD1
J gene: TRBJ2-7

CDR3 DNA: TGTGCCAGCAGCTCAAGAAAGACAGTGACAAACTATGGCTACACCTTC
CDR3 protein: CASSSRKTVTNYGYTF
V gene: TRBV5-4
clone size: -
D gene: -
J gene: TRBJ1-2

CDR3 DNA: TGTGCCAGCAGTTACTCCCTAGCGGGCAAAGAGACCCAGTACTTC
CDR3 protein: CASSYSLAGKETQYF
V gene: TRBV6-5
clone size: -
D gene: TRBD2
J gene: TRBJ2-5

CDR3 DNA: TGTGCCAGCAGCTCTCCTAATCGGGGGAGGGGTGGGGCCAACGTCCTGACTTTC
CDR3 protein: CASSSPNRGRGGANVLTF
V gene: TRBV7-9
clone size: -
D gene: TRBD2
J gene: TRBJ2-6

CDR3 DNA: TGTGCCAGCTCACCGGGACTTGAAAACACCATATATTTT
CDR3 protein: CASSPGLENTIYF
V gene: TRBV18
clone size: -
D gene: -
J gene: TRBJ1-3

CDR3 DNA: TGTGCCAGCAGTGACATATTAGGACAGGGGTCGAGTGAGCAGTTCTTC
CDR3 protein: CASSDILGQGSSEQFF
V gene: TRBV6-1
clone size: -
D gene: TRBD1
J gene: TRBJ2-1

CDR3 DNA: TGTGCCAGCAGTAACCCGGGTGCGGATACGCAGTATTTT
CDR3 protein: CASSNPGADTQYF
V gene: TRBV6-1
clone size: -
D gene: -
J gene: TRBJ2-3

CDR3 DNA: TGTGCCAGCAGTGAATGGGCAGGCCGAACCGGGGAGCTGTTTTTT
CDR3 protein: CASSEWAGRTGELFF
V gene: TRBV6-1
clone size: -
D gene: -
J gene: TRBJ2-2

CDR3 DNA: TGCGCCAGCAGCTTTATGGGAGGGCCTGCCCACGAGCAGTACTTC
CDR3 protein: CASSFMGGPAHEQYF
V gene: TRBV5-1
clone size: -
D gene: TRBD2
J gene: TRBJ2-7

CDR3 DNA: TGTGCCAGCAGTGAAGCTAGCGGGAGCACAGATACGCAGTATTTT
CDR3 protein: CASSEASGSTDTQYF
V gene: TRBV6-4
clone size: once
D gene: TRBD2
J gene: TRBJ2-3

CDR3 DNA: TGTGCCAGTCAGGAGGGAGGGGAGTTCAATGAGCAGTTCTTC
CDR3 protein: CASQEGGEFNEQFF
V gene: TRBV6-6
clone size: -
D gene: TRBD2
J gene: TRBJ2-1

CDR3 DNA: TGTGCCAGCATTAGACAGGGGGCGAACACCGGGGAGCTGTTTTTT
CDR3 protein: CASIRQGANTGELFF
V gene: TRBV6-1
clone size: -
D gene: TRBD1
J gene: TRBJ2-2

CDR3 DNA: TGTGCCAGTAACGGTGAGGCGGGTGTAAACTATGGCTACACCTTC
CDR3 protein: CASNGEAGVNYGYTF
V gene: TRBV19
clone size: -
D gene: -
J gene: TRBJ1-2

CDR3 DNA: TGTGCCAGCAGCACCGGACTAGGATTCACAGATACGCAGTATTTT
CDR3 protein: CASSTGLGFTDTQYF
V gene: TRBV7-6
clone size: -
D gene: TRBD2
J gene: TRBJ2-3

CDR3 DNA: TGTGCCAGCAGCTTACAGCGGGAGGGGTTGCATACGCAGTATTTT
CDR3 protein: CASSLQREGLHTQYF
V gene: TRBV7-9
clone size: -
D gene: TRBD2
J gene: TRBJ2-3

CDR3 DNA: TGTGCCAGCAGCTTAGACGCGGCGGGAGCAGGGGAGCTGTTTTTT
CDR3 protein: CASSLDAAGAGELFF
V gene: TRBV7-3
clone size: -
D gene: TRBD2
J gene: TRBJ2-2

CDR3 DNA: TGTGCCACCCTACGGACTAGCGGGAGTAATAAGCAGTTCTTC
CDR3 protein: CATLRTSGSNKQFF
V gene: TRBV19
clone size: -
D gene: TRBD2
J gene: TRBJ2-1

CDR3 DNA: TGTGCCAGCAGCGACTCGAGGGACTACCATACAGATACGCAGTATTTT
CDR3 protein: CASSDSRDYHTDTQYF
V gene: TRBV9
clone size: -
D gene: TRBD2
J gene: TRBJ2-3

CDR3 DNA: TGTGCCAGTAGTATCGGACTAGCTAACAATGAGCAGTTCTTC
CDR3 protein: CASSIGLANNEQFF
V gene: TRBV19
clone size: -
D gene: TRBD2
J gene: TRBJ2-1

CDR3 DNA: TGTGCCAGCAGTTTAGTTGCTCGGCAGGGGATTTCACCCCTCCACTTT
CDR3 protein: CASSLVARQGISPLHF
V gene: TRBV27
clone size: -
D gene: -
J gene: TRBJ1-6

CDR3 DNA: TGTGCCAGCAGTTTATTAGCGGGAGGCTATGAGCAGTTCTTC
CDR3 protein: CASSLLAGGYEQFF
V gene: TRBV27
clone size: once
D gene: TRBD2
J gene: TRBJ2-1

CDR3 DNA: TGTGCCAGTAGTCCACCGGGACAGCTAAATGAAAAACTGTTTTTT
CDR3 protein: CASSPPGQLNEKLFF
V gene: TRBV19
clone size: -
D gene: TRBD1
J gene: TRBJ1-4

CDR3 DNA: TGTGCCAGCAGTTCACCCCGGGACAGGGTCCAAACTTCCAATGAGCAGTTCTTC
CDR3 protein: CASSSPRDRVQTSNEQFF
V gene: TRBV27
clone size: -
D gene: TRBD1
J gene: TRBJ2-1

CDR3 DNA: TGTGCCAGCAGTTTAGGGGGCGGTGCAGCCCACGAGCAGTACTTC
CDR3 protein: CASSLGGGAAHEQYF
V gene: TRBV28
clone size: -
D gene: -
J gene: TRBJ2-7

CDR3 DNA: TGTGCCAGCAGCTTGTCGGGGTACGATGGCTACACCTTC
CDR3 protein: CASSLSGYDGYTF
V gene: TRBV7-6
clone size: few
D gene: -
J gene: TRBJ1-2

CDR3 DNA: TGCAGCGTTGAATTATCGAACACTGAAGCTTTCTTT
CDR3 protein: CSVELSNTEAFF
V gene: TRBV29-1
clone size: -
D gene: -
J gene: TRBJ1-1

CDR3 DNA: TGTGCCAGCAGCTTAGCAGGTAGCGGGAGCAACTACGAGCAGTACTTC
CDR3 protein: CASSLAGSGSNYEQYF
V gene: TRBV13
clone size: -
D gene: TRBD2
J gene: TRBJ2-7

CDR3 DNA: TGTGCCAGCAGTGACTCAGGGACAGGGTTCTATGGCTACACCTTC
CDR3 protein: CASSDSGTGFYGYTF
V gene: TRBV6-4
clone size: -
D gene: TRBD1
J gene: TRBJ1-2

CDR3 DNA: TGTGCCAGCAGTGAACCGGCCATCGGGGGCACAGATACGCAGTATTTT
CDR3 protein: CASSEPAIGGTDTQYF
V gene: TRBV2
clone size: -
D gene: -
J gene: TRBJ2-3

CDR3 DNA: TGTGCCAGCAGCTCCAATGGGGGGAACACGAACACTGAAGCTTTCTTT
CDR3 protein: CASSSNGGNTNTEAFF
V gene: TRBV11-2
clone size: -
D gene: -
J gene: TRBJ1-1

CDR3 DNA: TGTGCCAGCAGTGAGGCAAATTATCAGCCCCAGCATTTT
CDR3 protein: CASSEANYQPQHF
V gene: TRBV6-1
clone size: few
D gene: -
J gene: TRBJ1-5

CDR3 DNA: TGTGCCAGTAGTATAGCCGCGGGGGGGGTAGGGAATGAGCAGTTCTTC
CDR3 protein: CASSIAAGGVGNEQFF
V gene: TRBV19
clone size: -
D gene: TRBD2
J gene: TRBJ2-1

CDR3 DNA: TGTGCCAGCAGTGGCAGGACTAGCGGGATTAATGAGCAGTTCTTC
CDR3 protein: CASSGRTSGINEQFF
V gene: TRBV27
clone size: -
D gene: TRBD2
J gene: TRBJ2-1

CDR3 DNA: TGTGCCAGCAGCCAAGATCGGGGCCTAGCGGGGTACAATGAGCAGTTCTTC
CDR3 protein: CASSQDRGLAGYNEQFF
V gene: TRBV14
clone size: -
D gene: TRBD2
J gene: TRBJ2-1

CDR3 DNA: TGTGCCTGGAGTGTACCGGGACAGATCATGGGTAGCTACACCTTC
CDR3 protein: CAWSVPGQIMGSYTF
V gene: TRBV30
clone size: -
D gene: TRBD1
J gene: TRBJ1-2

CDR3 DNA: TGTGCCTGGAACGGACAGGGTACTGGGGCCAACGTCCTGACTTTC
CDR3 protein: CAWNGQGTGANVLTF
V gene: TRBV30
clone size: -
D gene: TRBD1
J gene: TRBJ2-6

CDR3 DNA: TGTGCCATCAGGTCGGGGAACACTGAAGCCTTCTTT
CDR3 protein: CAIRSGNTEAFF
V gene: TRBV19
clone size: once
D gene: -
J gene: TRBJ1-1

CDR3 DNA: TGCGCCAGCAGCCGACAGGGGGCCACTGAAGCTTTCTTT
CDR3 protein: CASSRQGATEAFF
V gene: TRBV10-1
clone size: -
D gene: TRBD1
J gene: TRBJ1-1

CDR3 DNA: TGTGCCAGCTGCAGGGTCCGCTTCTCTGGAAACACCATATATTTT
CDR3 protein: CASCRVRFSGNTIYF
V gene: TRBV18
clone size: few
D gene: -
J gene: TRBJ1-3

CDR3 DNA: TGTGCCAGCAGCCTCGGGACAGGGGGCCATGAGACCCAGTACTTC
CDR3 protein: CASSLGTGGHETQYF
V gene: TRBV13
clone size: -
D gene: TRBD1
J gene: TRBJ2-5

CDR3 DNA: TGTGCCAGCAGCCCAACTGGTTTGTTCGCGGGAGCGATTAATGAGCAGTTCTTC
CDR3 protein: CASSPTGLFAGAINEQFF
V gene: TRBV13
clone size: -
D gene: TRBD2
J gene: TRBJ2-1

CDR3 DNA: TGTGCCAGCAGCCCAGCGGAGTCCTACGAGCAGTACTTC
CDR3 protein: CASSPAESYEQYF
V gene: TRBV2
clone size: -
D gene: -
J gene: TRBJ2-7

CDR3 DNA: TGTGCCAGCAGCTTGAGACTAGCGGAGAGCACAGATACGCAGTATTTT
CDR3 protein: CASSLRLAESTDTQYF
V gene: TRBV7-3
clone size: -
D gene: TRBD2
J gene: TRBJ2-3

CDR3 DNA: TGTGCCAGCAGTTACCTGGGACAGGGTAATGGAGACATTCAGTACTTC
CDR3 protein: CASSYLGQGNGDIQYF
V gene: TRBV6-5
clone size: -
D gene: TRBD1
J gene: TRBJ2-4

CDR3 DNA: TGTGCCAGCAGTGGAGACAGGGTCAATGAGCAGTTCTTC
CDR3 protein: CASSGDRVNEQFF
V gene: TRBV2
clone size: few
D gene: TRBD1
J gene: TRBJ2-1

CDR3 DNA: TGCAGCGTTGAAGACGACAGGGCAAGCTCCTACGAGCAGTACTTC
CDR3 protein: CSVEDDRASSYEQYF
V gene: TRBV29-1
clone size: -
D gene: TRBD1
J gene: TRBJ2-7

CDR3 DNA: TGTGCCAGCAGCCTAGGGGACAGAACCTACGAGCAGTACTTC
CDR3 protein: CASSLGDRTYEQYF
V gene: TRBV11-2
clone size: -
D gene: TRBD1
J gene: TRBJ2-7

CDR3 DNA: TGTGCCAGCAGCCCCCGGGGGGACCGCACAGATACGCAGTATTTT
CDR3 protein: CASSPRGDRTDTQYF
V gene: TRBV9
clone size: -
D gene: TRBD2
J gene: TRBJ2-3

CDR3 DNA: TGCGCCAGCAGCTCGACGACAGGGGGAGGCACAGATACGCAGTATTTT
CDR3 protein: CASSSTTGGGTDTQYF
V gene: TRBV5-1
clone size: -
D gene: TRBD1
J gene: TRBJ2-3

CDR3 DNA: TGTGCCAGCAGTGACGGGGAGTCAACGAACACTGAAGCTTTCTTT
CDR3 protein: CASSDGESTNTEAFF
V gene: TRBV6-4
clone size: -
D gene: -
J gene: TRBJ1-1

CDR3 DNA: TGTGCCAGCAAAATTGGTGGCCCCTACGAGCAGTACTTC
CDR3 protein: CASKIGGPYEQYF
V gene: TRBV6-5
clone size: -
D gene: -
J gene: TRBJ2-7

CDR3 DNA: TGTGCCTGGAGTGTGACAGGGATGGGGCAGCCCCAGCATTTT
CDR3 protein: CAWSVTGMGQPQHF
V gene: TRBV30
clone size: once
D gene: TRBD1
J gene: TRBJ1-5

CDR3 DNA: TGCGCCAGCAGCCGCGGCTCGGGCTTTCGGGACTACCCCTACAATGAGCAGTTCTTC
CDR3 protein: CASSRGSGFRDYPYNEQFF
V gene: TRBV4-3
clone size: -
D gene: TRBD2
J gene: TRBJ2-1

CDR3 DNA: TGTGCCAGCAGTTACGTCATAGCGGGATCCACAGATACGCAGTATTTT
CDR3 protein: CASSYVIAGSTDTQYF
V gene: TRBV6-6
clone size: once
D gene: TRBD2
J gene: TRBJ2-3